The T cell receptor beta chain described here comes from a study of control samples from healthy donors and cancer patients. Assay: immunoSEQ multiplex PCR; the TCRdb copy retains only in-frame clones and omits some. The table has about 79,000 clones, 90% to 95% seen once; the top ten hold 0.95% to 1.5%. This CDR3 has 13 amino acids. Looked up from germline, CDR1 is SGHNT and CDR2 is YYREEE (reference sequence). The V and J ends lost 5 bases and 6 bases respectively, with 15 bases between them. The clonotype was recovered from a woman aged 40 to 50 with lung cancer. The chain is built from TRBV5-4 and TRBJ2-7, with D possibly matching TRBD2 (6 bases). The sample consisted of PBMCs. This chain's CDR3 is CASSLPGDREQYF. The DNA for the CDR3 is TGTGCCAGCAGTTTACCGGGGGATCGCGAGCAGTACTTC.